One and the same sample provided the 21 T cell receptor beta chains below, sequenced in a study of type 1 and type 2 diabetes patients. The PCR template was genomic DNA. The TCR beta CDR3 region was amplified using 30 forward and 13 reverse primers. TCRdb itself ran the multiplex PCR reads through MiXCR, one entry per CDR3 protein. This table holds some 250,000 distinct CDR3 sequences, more than 40% found once. What was sequenced was peripheral blood mononuclear cells (PBMCs). The receptors were sampled from a young man with type 2 diabetes.

This clonotype was found once. Its ends do not fully match the called genes, so a read error is possible. The chain couples TRBV7-2 to TRBJ1-2, with D perhaps matching TRBD1 (6 bases). Germline CDR1 is SGHTA and CDR2 is FQGNSA. This CDR3 spans 16 amino acids. The CDR3 reads CASSRGRSEANYGNTF. The CDR3 bases are TGTGCCAGCAGCAGGGGGAGATCAGAAGCTAACTATGGCAACACCTTC.

This clonotype was counted a few times. This chain joins TRBV7-8 and TRBJ2-7; the D gene could be TRBD1 or TRBD2 (6 bases each). V lost 1 base and J lost 6, with 13 bases in between. The length of the CDR3 is 14 residues. Germline-derived CDR1 and CDR2 are SGHVS and FQNEAQ. The CDR3 coding sequence is TGTGCCAGCAGCTTAGACAGGGAGGATGGCGAGCAGTACTTC. This translates into CASSLDREDGEQYF.

This chain uses TRBV5-1 with TRBJ2-7, with TRBD1 matching over 10 bases. The germline CDR1 and CDR2 sequences are SGHRS and YFSETQ. CDR3 length: 16 residues. The V gene end was trimmed by 7 bases and the J gene end by 7 bases; junction bases not matched to a gene: 17. The CDR3, as DNA: TGCGCCAGCCACATCAAACCGGGACAGGGGTTTGGAGAGCAGTACTTC. Translated: CASHIKPGQGFGEQYF.

The CDR3 here is CSSGGGSGELFF. In DNA, the CDR3 is TGCAGTTCGGGAGGGGGAAGCGGGGAGCTGTTTTTT. The chain uses TRBV20-1 and TRBJ2-2, with 8 nucleotides matching TRBD2. There are 12 residues in the CDR3. The V segment lost 8 bases and the J segment 7 bases; nucleotides outside the gene matches: 6. Germline V gives CDR1 DFQATT, CDR2 SNEGSKA (reference sequence).

A few counts support this clonotype. The J gene is TRBJ1-6, the V gene TRBV2, with TRBD1 as a possible D gene (5 bases). Trimming left V 0 bases short and J 10 bases short, with 16 bases between. The CDR3 contains 16 residues. Per germline, CDR1 SNHLY and CDR2 FYNNEI. In DNA form, the CDR3 reads TGTGCCAGCAGTGAAGCGAGGGGCGGGGTTGGGTCACCCCTCCACTTT. Translating gives CASSEARGGVGSPLHF.

This chain uses TRBV27 with TRBJ1-2, with a tentative D call TRBD1 (6 bases). Trimming left V 5 bases short and J 6 bases short, with 13 bases between. Germline-derived CDR1 and CDR2 are MNHEY and SMNVEV (reference sequence). This CDR3 has 13 residues. CDR3 nucleotides: TGTGCCAGCAGTCAACAGGGAATGGATGGCTACACCTTC. It specifies CASSQQGMDGYTF.

The chain carries TRBV12-3 or TRBV12-4 and TRBJ2-1; D not resolved. V was shortened by 5 bases and J by 7 bases, with 15 bases between the two germline ends. The CDR3 extends over 14 amino acids. In nucleotides, the CDR3 is TGTGCCAGCAGTCAATCACAGACGAGGAATGAGCAGTTCTTC. It translates to CASSQSQTRNEQFF.

The chain is built from TRBV11-2 and TRBJ2-5; perhaps D is TRBD1 or TRBD2 (5 bases each). Deletions cut 6 bases from V and 5 bases from J, with 13 bases between. Per germline, CDR1 SGHAT and CDR2 FQNNGV. The length of the CDR3 is 13 residues. The CDR3 coding sequence is TGTGCCAGCAGTGACATAGGGGAGGAGACCCAGTACTTC. Translating gives CASSDIGEETQYF.

This clonotype was observed a handful of times. The V and J genes are TRBV19 and TRBJ1-5, with D tentatively TRBD1 (5 bases). CDR3 length: 16 residues. Trimming removed 2 bases from V and 2 bases from J, with 13 bases in between. In germline, CDR1 is LNHDA, CDR2 SQIVND (reference sequence). This CDR3 reads CASSINRGVRNQPQHF. The CDR3, as DNA: TGTGCCAGTAGTATAAATCGGGGGGTCCGCAATCAGCCCCAGCATTTT. The full variable domain, in which reference TRBV19 and TRBJ1-5 provide the parts outside the CDR3, is DGGITQSPKYLFRKEGQNVTLSCEQNLNHDAMYWYRQDPGQGLRLIYYSQIVNDFQKGDIAEGYSVSREKKESFPLTVTSAQKNPTAFYLCASSINRGVRNQPQHFGDGTRLSIL.

The gene calls are TRBV6-1 and TRBJ2-1; 8 bases agree with TRBD2. This CDR3 is built from 16 residues. The V segment lost 6 bases and the J segment 6 bases; nucleotides outside the gene matches: 13. The germline V gene has CDR1 MNHNS and CDR2 SASEGT. The CDR3 is CASSALGAGGTNEQFF. The CDR3 DNA reads as TGTGCCAGCAGCGCCCTGGGGGCGGGAGGAACCAATGAGCAGTTCTTC.

This clonotype has only a few counts. V is TRBV5-5 and J is TRBJ2-1; tentative D call: TRBD1 (5 bases). From germline, CDR1 is SGHKS and CDR2 YYEKEE (reference sequence). V was trimmed by 4 bases and J by 2 bases, leaving 13 bases between them. The CDR3 has 15 amino acids. For the CDR3, the DNA is TGTGCCAGCAGCCCCTTCAGGGTTACCTACAATGAGCAGTTCTTC. It codes for CASSPFRVTYNEQFF.

The V gene is TRBV5-1, the J gene TRBJ2-7; 8 bases match TRBD2. CDR1 SGHRS and CDR2 YFSETQ come from the germline V gene. Germline trimming cut 7 bases from V and 4 bases from J; bases unmatched to any gene: 7. This CDR3 comprises 13 residues. The CDR3 region has the DNA TGCGCCAGCCGACGTACGGGGGGGTACGAGCAGTACTTC. Translated: CASRRTGGYEQYF.

Details on this clonotype: A much larger clone differs by one base, so this may be a read error. The rearrangement links TRBV6-6 to TRBJ2-7; D unresolved. Germline V gene data show CDR1 as MNHNY and CDR2 as SVGAGI (reference sequence). V was clipped by 2 bases and J by 2 bases, with 7 bases between them. The CDR3 runs 13 residues. The CDR3 is CASSYKEPYEQYF. The CDR3 DNA sequence: TGTGCCAGCAGTTACAAGGAACCCTACGAGCAGTACTTC.

This chain joins TRBV2 and TRBJ1-1; the D is unclear. V dropped 11 bases and J dropped 4 bases, with 35 bases sitting between them. The length of the CDR3 is 19 residues. CDR1 SNHLY and CDR2 FYNNEI come from the germline V gene. CDR3 bases: TGTGCCGAGTTAGGTGCCACCAGCAGAGATGCAGGTTCCTCCACTGAAGCTTTCTTT. This codes for CAELGATSRDAGSSTEAFF.

A note on this clonotype: This may be a read error: a much more frequent sequence differs by one nucleotide. The chain employs TRBV10-1 and TRBJ2-2; tentatively, D is TRBD1 (8 bases). The CDR3 totals 15 residues. Germline CDR1 is WNHNN and CDR2 is SYGVQD (reference sequence). This CDR3 is CASSRGDRNTEELFF. CDR3 bases: TGCGCCAGCAGCCGGGGGGACAGGAACACCGAGGAGCTGTTTTTT.

About this clonotype itself: Germline is not matched at one junction end, which may reflect a read error. This CDR3 reads CASSVGWRGDHGYTF. The CDR3 nucleotides read TGTGCCAGCAGCGTAGGGTGGAGAGGGGATCATGGCTACACCTTT. V is TRBV9 and J is TRBJ1-2; D might be TRBD1 (5 bases). The CDR3 is 15 amino acids. Germline CDR1 is SGDLS and CDR2 is YYNGEE.

The CDR3 DNA reads as TGCAGTGCCTACCTACAGGCCTACGAGCAGTACTTC. Protein product: CSAYLQAYEQYF. The chain uses TRBV20-1 and TRBJ2-7; D possibly corresponds to TRBD1 (5 bases). Germline CDR1 DFQATT, CDR2 SNEGSKA (reference sequence). The CDR3 loop spans 12 amino acids. With 6 bases removed from V and 2 bases from J, the gap between germline ends came to 11 bases.

This clonotype showed up just a few times. The chain joins TRBV25-1 to TRBJ2-3; D unresolved. Trimming removed 6 bases from V and 2 bases from J, with 9 bases in between. Per the germline V gene, CDR1 is MGHDK and CDR2 is SYGVNS. This CDR3 has 13 amino acids. The CDR3 spells CASRRQPTDTQYF. The CDR3 DNA is TGTGCCAGCAGGAGGCAGCCCACAGATACGCAGTATTTT.

The V gene is TRBV15, the J gene TRBJ2-2; TRBD2 matches at 8 bases. The ends lost 8 bases at V and 6 bases at J; junction bases unmatched: 8. The CDR3 is 14 amino acids. CDR1 is LNHNV and CDR2 is YYDKDF in the germline V gene (reference sequence). This chain's CDR3 is CATERFSGAGELFF. CDR3 bases: TGTGCCACCGAGAGATTTAGCGGGGCCGGGGAGCTGTTTTTT. The variable domain in full, completed from reference TRBV15 and TRBJ2-2, reads DAMVIQNPRYQVTQFGKPVTLSCSQTLNHNVMYWYQQKSSQAPKLLFHYYDKDFNNEADTPDNFQSRRPNTSFCFLDIRSPGLGDTAMYLCATERFSGAGELFFGEGSRLTVL.

The rearrangement links TRBV20-1 to TRBJ2-1; no clear D gene. This CDR3 is built from 12 residues. Trimming took 3 bases from V and 4 from J, leaving 7 bases between them. In germline, CDR1 is DFQATT, CDR2 SNEGSKA (reference sequence). The CDR3 coding sequence is TGCAGTGCTAGTGGTCCGTACAATGAGCAGTTCTTC. Protein product: CSASGPYNEQFF.

This clonotype appeared a few times. The chain uses TRBV2 and TRBJ2-3; D possibly corresponds to TRBD1 (5 bases). The CDR3 spans 14 residues. The germline V and J ends were trimmed by 7 bases and 0 bases, with 11 bases remaining between them. CDR1 is SNHLY, CDR2 FYNNEI, per germline. CDR3 region: CASIDSPSTDTQYF. The CDR3 DNA sequence: TGTGCCAGCATCGACAGCCCTAGCACAGATACGCAGTATTTT. Combining the CDR3 with reference TRBV2 and TRBJ2-3 gives the whole variable domain EPEVTQTPSHQVTQMGQEVILRCVPISNHLYFYWYRQILGQKVEFLVSFYNNEISEKSEIFDDQFSVERPDGSNFTLKIRSTKLEDSAMYFCASIDSPSTDTQYFGPGTRLTVL.